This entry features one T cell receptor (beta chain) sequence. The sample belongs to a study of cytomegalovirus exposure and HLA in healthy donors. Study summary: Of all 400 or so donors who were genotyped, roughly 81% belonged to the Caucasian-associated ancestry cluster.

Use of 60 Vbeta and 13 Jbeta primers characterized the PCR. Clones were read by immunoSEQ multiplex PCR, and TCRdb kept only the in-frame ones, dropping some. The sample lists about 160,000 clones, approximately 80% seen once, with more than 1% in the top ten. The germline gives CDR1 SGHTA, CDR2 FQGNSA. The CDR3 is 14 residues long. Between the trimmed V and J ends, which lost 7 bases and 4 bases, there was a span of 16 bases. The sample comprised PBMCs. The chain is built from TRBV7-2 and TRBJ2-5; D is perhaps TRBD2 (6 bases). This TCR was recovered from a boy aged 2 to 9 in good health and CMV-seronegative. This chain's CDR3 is CASTVAGRGETQYF. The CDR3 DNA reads TGTGCCAGCACCGTCGCGGGGCGGGGAGAGACCCAGTACTTC.